The 8 T cell receptor beta chains below come from one sample, sequenced in a study of neoadjuvant nivolumab and ipilimumab in lung cancer. This table comes from immunoSEQ multiplex PCR, and its TCRdb copy is limited to in-frame clones, with some not included. The repertoire includes about 38,000 clones, approximately 92% of them detected once, and roughly 3.3% sits in the top ten. The sequenced sample was peripheral blood, obtained before neoadjuvant nivolumab, alone or with ipilimumab. All receptors derive from an adult with non-small cell lung cancer.

This clone has a single count. CDR3 DNA: TGTGCCAGCAGCTTAGACAGGGGGAACTATGGCTACACCTTC. Residues: CASSLDRGNYGYTF. The chain carries TRBV7-8 and TRBJ1-2, with 8 bases matching TRBD1. Losses at the gene ends were 1 base for V and 2 bases for J; bases not matched to a gene: 0. Germline-derived CDR1 and CDR2 are SGHVS and FQNEAQ. The CDR3 consists of 14 residues.

J is TRBJ2-1 and V is TRBV10-3; 8 bases agree with TRBD2. The CDR3 contains 15 residues. CDR1 is ENHRY and CDR2 is SYGVKD in the germline V gene. Trimming removed 6 bases from V and 7 bases from J; junction bases left unmatched: 11. Here the CDR3 reads CAISLAGGEWNEQFF. The CDR3 DNA is TGTGCCATCAGCCTAGCGGGTGGGGAATGGAATGAGCAGTTCTTC.

The rearrangement uses TRBV27 and TRBJ1-3, with TRBD1 as a possible D gene (6 bases). The CDR3 length is 18 residues. Trimming took off 5 bases at V and 0 bases at J, with 20 bases between the two ends. Germline lookup yields CDR1 MNHEY and CDR2 SMNVEV (reference sequence). The CDR3 DNA follows: TGTGCCAGCAGTCCTTCACAGGGTGGTTATAGCTCTGGAAACACCATATATTTT. Amino acids: CASSPSQGGYSSGNTIYF.

This chain connects TRBV5-4 to TRBJ2-4; 10 bases line up with TRBD1. The V and J ends lost 4 bases and 6 bases, in that order; junction bases with no gene match: 13. CDR1 is SGHNT and CDR2 is YYREEE in the germline V gene (reference sequence). The CDR3 contains 17 residues. CDR3 DNA: TGTGCCAGCAGCCCCGGGGTCTGGGACAGGGGTGGAAACATTCAGTACTTC. This codes for CASSPGVWDRGGNIQYF.

This clone occurred once. The rearrangement joins TRBV2 to TRBJ2-7; 8 positions match TRBD2. CDR1 and CDR2 (germline): SNHLY, FYNNEI. V lost 6 bases and J lost 2; bases outside the gene matches: 9. The CDR3 spans 15 residues. The CDR3, as DNA: TGTGCCAGCAGGCCAGGACTAGCCAGTGCCTACGAGCAGTACTTC. It encodes CASRPGLASAYEQYF.

This clone has only one observation. J is TRBJ1-4 and V is TRBV19, with 8 bases that match TRBD1. Germline trimming cut 11 bases from V and 3 bases from J; bases unmatched to any gene: 5. Germline V gives CDR1 LNHDA, CDR2 SQIVND (reference sequence). The CDR3 covers 13 residues. CDR3 loop: CAGRTGSNEKLFF. The CDR3 DNA reads TGTGCCGGCAGGACAGGGTCTAATGAAAAACTGTTTTTT.

V gene TRBV11-2 combines with J gene TRBJ2-3; 7 nucleotides line up with TRBD1. After removal of 3 bases from V and 0 bases from J, the junction contained 3 bases not matched to a gene. The CDR3 is made up of 15 amino acids. Germline CDR1 and CDR2: SGHAT and FQNNGV. CDR3 amino acids: CASSFRGQSTDTQYF. CDR3 coding DNA: TGTGCCAGCAGCTTCAGGGGACAGAGCACAGATACGCAGTATTTT.

The genes are TRBV28 and TRBJ2-7; 11 positions match TRBD1. CDR3 size: 15 residues. The ends lost 6 bases at V and 2 bases at J; junction bases unmatched: 6. Germline CDR1 is MDHEN and CDR2 is SYDVKM. DNA of the CDR3: TGTGCCAGCAGGAATGGACAGGGGGCTACCTACGAGCAGTACTTC. Its protein product is CASRNGQGATYEQYF.